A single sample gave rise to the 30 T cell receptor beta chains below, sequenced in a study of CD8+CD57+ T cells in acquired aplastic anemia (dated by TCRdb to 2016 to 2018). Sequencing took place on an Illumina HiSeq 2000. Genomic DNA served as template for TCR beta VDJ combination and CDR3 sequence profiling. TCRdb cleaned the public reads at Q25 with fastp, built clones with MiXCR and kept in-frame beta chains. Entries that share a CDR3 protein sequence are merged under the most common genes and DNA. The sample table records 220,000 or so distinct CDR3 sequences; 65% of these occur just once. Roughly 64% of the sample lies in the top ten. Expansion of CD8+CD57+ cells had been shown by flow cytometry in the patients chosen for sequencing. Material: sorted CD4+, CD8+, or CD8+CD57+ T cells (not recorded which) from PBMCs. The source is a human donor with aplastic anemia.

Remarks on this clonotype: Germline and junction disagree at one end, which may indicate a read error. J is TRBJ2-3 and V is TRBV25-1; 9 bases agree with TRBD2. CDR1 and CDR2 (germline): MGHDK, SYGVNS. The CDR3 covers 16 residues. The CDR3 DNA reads TGTGCCAGCGCTAGCCCTAGCGGGGACCACACAGATAAGCAGTATTTT. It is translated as CASASPSGDHTDKQYF.

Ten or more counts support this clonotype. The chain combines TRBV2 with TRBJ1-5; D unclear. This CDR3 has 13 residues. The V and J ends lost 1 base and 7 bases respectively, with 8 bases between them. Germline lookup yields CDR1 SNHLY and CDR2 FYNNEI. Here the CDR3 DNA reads TGTGCCAGCAGTGAAGTGGATTTCCAGCCCCAGCATTTT. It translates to CASSEVDFQPQHF.

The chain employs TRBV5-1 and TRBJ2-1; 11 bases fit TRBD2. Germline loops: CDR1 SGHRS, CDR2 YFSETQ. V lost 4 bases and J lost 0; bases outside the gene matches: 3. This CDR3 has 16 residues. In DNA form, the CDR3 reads TGCGCCAGCAGCGTAGGACTAGCGGGCTCCTACAATGAGCAGTTCTTC. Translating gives CASSVGLAGSYNEQFF.

CDR3 protein: CASSLLGDRGAHGYTF. CDR3 nucleotide sequence: TGTGCCAGCAGCTTACTGGGGGACAGGGGGGCCCACGGCTACACCTTC. The chain links TRBV5-6 to TRBJ1-2, with 11 positions matching TRBD1. The V and J ends lost 2 bases and 8 bases, in that order; junction bases with no gene match: 11. The CDR3 contains 16 residues. Germline V gene data show CDR1 as SGHDT and CDR2 as YYEEEE.

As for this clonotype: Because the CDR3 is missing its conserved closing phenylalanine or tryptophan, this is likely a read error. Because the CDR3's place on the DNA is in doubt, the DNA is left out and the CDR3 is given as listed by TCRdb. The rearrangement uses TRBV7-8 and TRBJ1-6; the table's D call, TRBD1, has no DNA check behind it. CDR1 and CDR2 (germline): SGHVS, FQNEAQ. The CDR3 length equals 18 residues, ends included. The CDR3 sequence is CASSSPVPGQALVSPLRS.

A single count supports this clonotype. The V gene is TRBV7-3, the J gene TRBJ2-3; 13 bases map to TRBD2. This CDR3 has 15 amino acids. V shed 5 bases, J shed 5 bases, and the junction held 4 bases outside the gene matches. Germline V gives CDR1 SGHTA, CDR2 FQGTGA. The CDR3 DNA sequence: TGTGCCAGCAGCAAACTAGCGGGGGGGGTAGATACGCAGTATTTT. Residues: CASSKLAGGVDTQYF.

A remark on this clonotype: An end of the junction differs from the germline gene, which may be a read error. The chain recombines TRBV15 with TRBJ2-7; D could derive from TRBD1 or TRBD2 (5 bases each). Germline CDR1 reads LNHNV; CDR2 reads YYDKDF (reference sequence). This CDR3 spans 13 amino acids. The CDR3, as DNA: TGTGCCACCAGCAGAGAGAGGGAAGGGACCCCGCGCTTC. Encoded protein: CATSREREGTPRF.

CDR3 DNA: TGCAGTGCTGGGCAGGACAGGTCAGAGTCCCAGCATTTT. It translates to CSAGQDRSESQHF. J is TRBJ1-5 and V is TRBV20-1; TRBD1 matches at 7 bases. Losses at the gene ends were 5 bases for V and 11 bases for J; bases not matched to a gene: 12. This CDR3 spans 13 amino acids. CDR1 is DFQATT and CDR2 is SNEGSKA in the germline V gene (reference sequence).

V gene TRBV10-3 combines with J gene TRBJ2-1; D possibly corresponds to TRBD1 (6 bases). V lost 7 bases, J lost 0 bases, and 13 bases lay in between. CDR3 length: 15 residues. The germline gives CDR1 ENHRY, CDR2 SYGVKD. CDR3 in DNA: TGTGCCATCAACCCGACAGGTAGCTCCTACAATGAGCAGTTCTTC. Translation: CAINPTGSSYNEQFF.

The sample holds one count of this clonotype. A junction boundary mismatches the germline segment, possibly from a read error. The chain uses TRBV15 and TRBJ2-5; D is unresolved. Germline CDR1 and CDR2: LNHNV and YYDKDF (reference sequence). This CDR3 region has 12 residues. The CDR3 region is CATSRDQATQYF. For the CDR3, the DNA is TGTGCCACCAGCAGAGATCAAGCGACCCAGTACTTC.

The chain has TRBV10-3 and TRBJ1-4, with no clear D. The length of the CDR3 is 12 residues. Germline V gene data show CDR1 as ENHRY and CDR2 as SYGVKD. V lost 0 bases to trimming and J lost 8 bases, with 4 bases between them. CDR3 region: CAISESKEKLFF. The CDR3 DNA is TGTGCCATCAGTGAGTCGAAGGAAAAACTGTTTTTT.

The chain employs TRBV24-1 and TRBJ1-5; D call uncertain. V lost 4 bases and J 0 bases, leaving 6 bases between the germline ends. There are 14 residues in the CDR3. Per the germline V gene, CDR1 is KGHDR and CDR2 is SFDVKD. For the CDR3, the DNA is TGTGCCACCAGTGACCCAAATAGCAATCAGCCCCAGCATTTT. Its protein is CATSDPNSNQPQHF.

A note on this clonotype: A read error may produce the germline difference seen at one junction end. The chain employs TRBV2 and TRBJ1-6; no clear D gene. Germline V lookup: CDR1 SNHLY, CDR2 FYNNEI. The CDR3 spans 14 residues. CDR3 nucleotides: TGTGCCAGCAGGACCGACGGAAATAACTCACCCCTCCACTTT. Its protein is CASRTDGNNSPLHF.

The CDR3 loop is CSARLTSSYNSPLHF. The CDR3 DNA follows: TGCAGTGCTAGGCTGACTTCCTCCTATAATTCACCCCTCCACTTT. The chain is built from TRBV20-1 and TRBJ1-6, with unresolved D. CDR3 length: 15 residues. The germline CDR1 and CDR2 sequences are DFQATT and SNEGSKA (reference sequence). Deletions cut 3 bases from V and 0 bases from J, with 9 bases between.

CDR3 sequence: CASKRTSTRTDTQYF. CDR3 DNA: TGTGCCAGTAAGCGGACATCCACCCGCACAGATACGCAGTATTTT. The rearrangement joins TRBV19 to TRBJ2-3; D tentatively reads TRBD1 or TRBD2 (5 bases each). The V gene lost 7 bases and the J gene lost 1 base, with 15 bases spanning the gap. The CDR3 totals 15 residues. Germline-derived CDR1 and CDR2 are LNHDA and SQIVND (reference sequence).

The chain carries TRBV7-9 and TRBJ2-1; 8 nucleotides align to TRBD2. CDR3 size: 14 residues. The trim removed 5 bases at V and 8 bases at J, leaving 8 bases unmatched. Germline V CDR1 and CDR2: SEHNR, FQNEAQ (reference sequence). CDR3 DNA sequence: TGTGCCAGCAGCCCGGGACTAGTTGTTCATGAGCAGTTCTTC. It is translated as CASSPGLVVHEQFF.

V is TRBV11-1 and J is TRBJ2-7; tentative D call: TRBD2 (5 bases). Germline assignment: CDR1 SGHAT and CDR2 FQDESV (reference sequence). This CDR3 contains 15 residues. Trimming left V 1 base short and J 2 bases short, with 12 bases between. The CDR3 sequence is CASSLEGEAAYEQYF. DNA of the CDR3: TGTGCCAGCAGCTTAGAGGGAGAGGCAGCCTACGAGCAGTACTTC.

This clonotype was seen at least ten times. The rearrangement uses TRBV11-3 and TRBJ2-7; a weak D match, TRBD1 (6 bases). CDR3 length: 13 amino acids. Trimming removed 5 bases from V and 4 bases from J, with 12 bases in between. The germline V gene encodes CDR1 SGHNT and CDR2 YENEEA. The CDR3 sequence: CASSPGTSYEQYF. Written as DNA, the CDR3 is TGTGCCAGCAGCCCCGGGACATCTTACGAGCAGTACTTC. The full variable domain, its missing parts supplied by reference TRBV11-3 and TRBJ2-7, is EAGVVQSPRYKIIEKKQPVAFWCNPISGHNTLYWYLQNLGQGPELLIRYENEEAVDDSQLPKDRFSAERLKGVDSTLKIQPAELGDSAVYLCASSPGTSYEQYFGPGTRLTVT.

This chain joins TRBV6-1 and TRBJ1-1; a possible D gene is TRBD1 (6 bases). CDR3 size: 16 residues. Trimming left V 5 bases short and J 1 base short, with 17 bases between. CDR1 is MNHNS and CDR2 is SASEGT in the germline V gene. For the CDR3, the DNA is TGTGCCAGCAGTTACGGGGCCGGGACAACGAACACTGAAGCTTTCTTT. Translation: CASSYGAGTTNTEAFF.

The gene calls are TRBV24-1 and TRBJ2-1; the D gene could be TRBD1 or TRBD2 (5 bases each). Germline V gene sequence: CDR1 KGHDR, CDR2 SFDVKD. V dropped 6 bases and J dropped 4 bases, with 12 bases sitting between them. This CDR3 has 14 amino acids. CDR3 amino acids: CATSPGRVYNEQFF. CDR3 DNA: TGTGCCACCAGTCCGGGGCGGGTATACAATGAGCAGTTCTTC.

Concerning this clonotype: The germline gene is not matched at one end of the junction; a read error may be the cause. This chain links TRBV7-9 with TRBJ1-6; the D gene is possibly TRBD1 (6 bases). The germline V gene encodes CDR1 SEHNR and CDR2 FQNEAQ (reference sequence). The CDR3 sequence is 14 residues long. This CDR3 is CAGSPVQGTSPLHF. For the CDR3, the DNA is TGTGCCGGCAGCCCAGTACAGGGAACTTCACCCCTCCACTTT.

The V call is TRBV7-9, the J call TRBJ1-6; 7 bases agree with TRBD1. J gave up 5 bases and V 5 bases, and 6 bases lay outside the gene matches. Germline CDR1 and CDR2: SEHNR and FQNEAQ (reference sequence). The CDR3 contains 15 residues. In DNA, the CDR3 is TGTGCCAGCAGCCACCGGGACAGCAATAATTCACCCCTCCACTTT. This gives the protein CASSHRDSNNSPLHF.

The chain's CDR3 is CASSTTSEETQYF. The CDR3 DNA follows: TGTGCCAGTAGTACCACTAGCGAAGAGACCCAGTACTTC. V usage is TRBV19 and J usage is TRBJ2-5, with 7 bases lining up with TRBD2. The ends lost 4 bases at V and 3 bases at J; junction bases unmatched: 2. CDR1 is LNHDA, CDR2 SQIVND, per germline (reference sequence). The CDR3 is made up of 13 amino acids.

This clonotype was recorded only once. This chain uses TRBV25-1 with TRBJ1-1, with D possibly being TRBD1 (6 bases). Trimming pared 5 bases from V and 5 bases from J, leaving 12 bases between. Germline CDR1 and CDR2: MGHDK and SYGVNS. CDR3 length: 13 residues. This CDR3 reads CASSLQGRTEAFF. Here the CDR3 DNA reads TGTGCCAGCAGTCTACAGGGCCGGACTGAAGCTTTCTTT.

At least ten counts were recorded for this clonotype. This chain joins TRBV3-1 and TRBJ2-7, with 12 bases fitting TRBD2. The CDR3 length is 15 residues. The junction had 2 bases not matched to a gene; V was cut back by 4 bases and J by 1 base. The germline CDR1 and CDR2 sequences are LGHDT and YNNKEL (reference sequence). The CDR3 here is CASSPGLAGSYEQYF. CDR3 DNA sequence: TGTGCCAGCAGCCCAGGACTAGCGGGGTCCTACGAGCAGTACTTC.

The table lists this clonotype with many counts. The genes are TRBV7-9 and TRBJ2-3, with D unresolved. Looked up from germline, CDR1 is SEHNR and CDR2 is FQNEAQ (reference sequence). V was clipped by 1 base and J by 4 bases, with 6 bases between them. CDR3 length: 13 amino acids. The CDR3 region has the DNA TGTGCCAGCAGCTTAGATTGGTCAGATACGCAGTATTTT. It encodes CASSLDWSDTQYF.

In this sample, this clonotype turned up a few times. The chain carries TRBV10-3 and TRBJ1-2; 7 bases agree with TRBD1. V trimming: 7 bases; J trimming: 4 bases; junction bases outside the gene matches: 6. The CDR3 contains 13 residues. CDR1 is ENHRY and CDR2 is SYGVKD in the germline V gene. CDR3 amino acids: CAITPGQSYGYTF. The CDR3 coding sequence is TGTGCCATCACCCCGGGACAGAGCTATGGCTACACCTTC.

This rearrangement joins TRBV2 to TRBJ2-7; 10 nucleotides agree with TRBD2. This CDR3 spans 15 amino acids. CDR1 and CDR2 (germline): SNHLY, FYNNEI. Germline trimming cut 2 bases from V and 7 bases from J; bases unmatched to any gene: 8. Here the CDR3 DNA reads TGTGCCAGCAGTGAATTCCAGCGGGAGGGCCAAGAGCAGTACTTC. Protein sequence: CASSEFQREGQEQYF.

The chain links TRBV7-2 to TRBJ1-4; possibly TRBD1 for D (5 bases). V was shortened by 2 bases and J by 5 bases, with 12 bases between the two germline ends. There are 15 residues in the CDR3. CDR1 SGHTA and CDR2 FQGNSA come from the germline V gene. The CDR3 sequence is CASSLFGALNEKLFF. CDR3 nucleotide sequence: TGTGCCAGCAGCTTATTCGGGGCCCTCAATGAAAAACTGTTTTTT.

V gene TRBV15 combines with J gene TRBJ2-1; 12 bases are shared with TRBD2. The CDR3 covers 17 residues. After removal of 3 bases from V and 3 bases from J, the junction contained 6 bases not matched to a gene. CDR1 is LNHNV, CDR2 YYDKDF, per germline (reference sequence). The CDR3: CATSSLALAGGYNEQFF. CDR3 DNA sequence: TGTGCCACCAGCAGCTTAGCACTAGCGGGGGGCTACAATGAGCAGTTCTTC.